This passage covers 6 T cell receptor beta chains from one sample sequenced in a study of cytomegalovirus exposure and HLA in healthy donors. Here immunoSEQ multiplex PCR was the method, and the copy in TCRdb shows in-frame clones only, minus some. Seen here are some 250,000 clones, approximately 83% observed once, and the top ten hold 1% to 1.5%. The sample was PBMCs. All receptors come from a woman younger than 45 in good health and CMV-seropositive.

CDR3 residues: CASAEGGVNTEAFF. In nucleotides, the CDR3 is TGCGCCAGCGCGGAGGGAGGGGTGAACACTGAAGCTTTCTTT. The rearrangement links TRBV5-1 to TRBJ1-1; a possible D gene is TRBD1 (5 bases). Trimming stripped 7 bases from V and 0 bases from J, with 13 bases between. The CDR3 runs to 14 residues. Germline CDR1 reads SGHRS; CDR2 reads YFSETQ.

The chain couples TRBV28 to TRBJ1-3, with no clear D. V lost 8 bases, J lost 0 bases, and 11 bases lay in between. Germline CDR1 reads MDHEN; CDR2 reads SYDVKM. This CDR3 has 14 residues. The CDR3 reads CASQFMNSGNTIYF. CDR3 DNA: TGTGCCAGCCAGTTTATGAACTCTGGAAACACCATATATTTT.

The chain uses TRBV27 and TRBJ2-7; 11 bases agree with TRBD2. CDR1 is MNHEY, CDR2 SMNVEV, per germline (reference sequence). The CDR3 covers 16 residues. J was trimmed by 2 bases and V by 5 bases; bases with no gene match: 8. The CDR3 here is CASSPRLAGFAYEQYF. CDR3 sequence (DNA): TGTGCCAGCAGTCCAAGACTAGCGGGATTTGCCTACGAGCAGTACTTC.

The chain combines TRBV5-1 with TRBJ1-1; D may be TRBD1 (5 bases). Trimming cost V 1 base and J 3 bases, with 10 bases left between them. The CDR3 is 14 amino acids. Looked up from germline, CDR1 is SGHRS and CDR2 is YFSETQ. The CDR3 DNA follows: TGCGCCAGCAGCTTGTTGGGCAGGGACACTGAAGCTTTCTTT. Amino acid sequence: CASSLLGRDTEAFF.

Here the CDR3 DNA reads TGCGCCAGCAGCCAAGAGCGGGCAGGGGATGGCTACACCTTC. The encoded protein is CASSQERAGDGYTF. The rearrangement uses TRBV4-1 and TRBJ1-2; the D gene is possibly TRBD1 (6 bases). V was clipped by 0 bases and J by 6 bases, with 11 bases between them. The CDR3 contains 14 residues. Looked up from germline, CDR1 is MGHRA and CDR2 is YSYEKL.

The chain has TRBV27 and TRBJ2-7, with 9 bases identical to TRBD1. Germline V gives CDR1 MNHEY, CDR2 SMNVEV (reference sequence). This CDR3 has 14 residues. After removal of 8 bases from V and 2 bases from J, the junction contained 7 bases not matched to a gene. The CDR3 coding sequence is TGTGCCAGCTCCACAGGGGGCGCAGCCTACGAGCAGTACTTC. Protein product: CASSTGGAAYEQYF.